The 27 T cell receptor beta chains below come from one sample, sequenced in a study of blood T cell repertoires in COVID-19. Libraries were prepared by immunoSEQ multiplex PCR; TCRdb keeps only in-frame clonotypes and omits some of them. The sample lists about 310,000 clones; about nine tenths were seen once. Source material: peripheral blood. These receptors all stem from a man in his fifties with active or convalescent COVID-19.

With respect to this clone: This sample also contains other DNA sequences that code for the same CDR3. The CDR3 bases are TGTGCCAGCAGTTTAGCGGGATCGAGCTACGAGCAGTACTTC. Protein: CASSLAGSSYEQYF. V and J are TRBV28 and TRBJ2-7; D perhaps matches TRBD2 (6 bases). The V and J ends lost 2 bases and 3 bases respectively, with 11 bases between them. The CDR3 covers 14 residues. Per the germline V gene, CDR1 is MDHEN and CDR2 is SYDVKM.

The V and J genes are TRBV2 and TRBJ1-5; perhaps TRBD1 as D (6 bases). In germline, CDR1 is SNHLY, CDR2 FYNNEI. The V end lost 1 base, the J end lost 0 bases, and 25 bases lay between the germline ends. The CDR3 covers 21 residues. The CDR3 sequence is CASSEGVDSQWIFYSNQPQHF. As DNA, the CDR3 is TGTGCCAGCAGTGAAGGAGTGGACAGCCAGTGGATCTTTTATAGCAATCAGCCCCAGCATTTT.

This chain uses TRBV30 with TRBJ1-2; D may be TRBD1 (5 bases). Trimming removed 1 base from V and 0 bases from J, with 27 bases in between. The CDR3 sequence is 20 residues long. Germline CDR1 and CDR2: GTSNPN and SVGIG (reference sequence). CDR3 DNA sequence: TGTGCCTGGAGTGGTCATCGACCTAGGGCCACGGGGGGATCTAACTATGGCTACACCTTC. It encodes CAWSGHRPRATGGSNYGYTF. Using reference TRBV30 and TRBJ1-2 for the parts outside the CDR3, the full variable domain is SQTIHQWPATLVQPVGSPLSLECTVEGTSNPNLYWYRQAAGRGLQLLFYSVGIGQISSEVPQNLSASRPQDRQFILSSKKLLLSDSGFYLCAWSGHRPRATGGSNYGYTFGSGTRLTVV.

The chain couples TRBV5-4 to TRBJ2-5, with 12 bases that match TRBD2. Germline lookup yields CDR1 SGHNT and CDR2 YYREEE (reference sequence). The CDR3 contains 15 residues. J was trimmed by 4 bases and V by 4 bases; bases with no gene match: 5. Here the CDR3 DNA reads TGTGCCAGCAGCACAGGACTAGCGGGATCAGAGACCCAGTACTTC. Protein: CASSTGLAGSETQYF.

The rearrangement joins TRBV19 to TRBJ1-6; D not resolved. Germline V gene sequence: CDR1 LNHDA, CDR2 SQIVND (reference sequence). This CDR3 is built from 13 residues. V lost 9 bases and J 4 bases, leaving 10 bases between the germline ends. CDR3 sequence: CASNAVYNSPLHF. CDR3 bases: TGTGCCAGCAACGCGGTTTATAATTCACCCCTCCACTTT.

The chain combines TRBV7-3 with TRBJ2-3; 7 positions agree with TRBD2. This CDR3 has 15 residues. V lost 4 bases, J lost 0 bases, and 4 bases stayed unmatched. CDR1 and CDR2 from the germline V gene are SGHTA and FQGTGA. This CDR3 reads CASSYLAGSTDTQYF. The CDR3 coding sequence is TGTGCCAGCAGCTATTTAGCGGGTAGCACAGATACGCAGTATTTT.

The chain carries TRBV28 and TRBJ1-5, with D uncertain. The CDR3 totals 18 residues. Trimming stripped 3 bases from V and 0 bases from J, with 18 bases between. Germline CDR1 reads MDHEN; CDR2 reads SYDVKM. CDR3 loop: CASSFPRTRPFSNQPQHF. The CDR3 region has the DNA TGTGCCAGCAGTTTTCCGCGAACGCGGCCTTTTAGCAATCAGCCCCAGCATTTT.

This chain uses TRBV24-1 with TRBJ1-2; a weak D match, TRBD1 (5 bases). V shed 6 bases and J shed 4 bases, with 5 bases lying between them. CDR3 length equals 11 residues. The germline V gene encodes CDR1 KGHDR and CDR2 SFDVKD. The CDR3 loop reads CATSTGYGYTF. The CDR3 DNA reads TGTGCCACCAGTACAGGCTATGGCTACACCTTC.

The chain combines TRBV7-3 with TRBJ1-1; 8 positions match TRBD1. The germline V gene encodes CDR1 SGHTA and CDR2 FQGTGA. J lost 6 bases, V lost 4 bases, and 19 bases had no gene match. This CDR3 is 18 amino acids long. CDR3 sequence: CASSSRGGTGHVGAEAFF. The CDR3 DNA reads TGTGCCAGCAGCTCCAGAGGGGGGACAGGACATGTTGGGGCTGAAGCTTTCTTT.

This clone was seen only once. J is TRBJ1-1 and V is TRBV7-2; 9 bases are a match to TRBD1. The germline V gene has CDR1 SGHTA and CDR2 FQGNSA. This CDR3 contains 12 residues. The V segment lost 5 bases and the J segment 9 bases; nucleotides outside the gene matches: 4. This CDR3 is CASSPYRGQAFF. DNA of the CDR3: TGTGCCAGCAGCCCCTACAGGGGGCAAGCTTTCTTT.

V and J are TRBV9 and TRBJ1-4, with unresolved D. This CDR3 comprises 14 residues. V was trimmed by 0 bases and J by 8 bases, leaving 11 bases between them. Germline V CDR1 and CDR2: SGDLS, YYNGEE. CDR3 nucleotides: TGTGCCAGCAGCGTAGGCATCGGTGCGGAAAAACTGTTTTTT. It encodes CASSVGIGAEKLFF.

This sequence joins TRBV12-3 or TRBV12-4 and TRBJ1-1; a weak D match, TRBD1 (6 bases). V was cut by 5 bases and J by 5 bases, with 12 bases left in between. This CDR3 contains 13 residues. The CDR3 DNA is TGTGCCAGCAGTCCTACAGGGAGAACTGAAGCTTTCTTT. Protein: CASSPTGRTEAFF.

On this clone: The junction departs from germline at one end; a sequencing error may be responsible. V is TRBV4-1 and J is TRBJ1-4, with a weak D call TRBD1 (6 bases). The CDR3 has 20 residues. From germline, CDR1 is MGHRA and CDR2 YSYEKL. The CDR3 DNA reads TGCGCCACCAGCCGGGGCTGGGTAACGACGCGGGGGCCAACTAATGAAAAACTGTTTTTT. Its protein product is CATSRGWVTTRGPTNEKLFF.

The DNA of the CDR3 is TGTGCCATCAGGGACAGGGCCACGGAGCTGTTTTTT. Its translation: CAIRDRATELFF. This chain joins TRBV10-3 and TRBJ2-2; 8 bases line up with TRBD1. J lost 10 bases, V lost 6 bases, and 4 bases had no gene match. The CDR3 length is 12 residues. CDR1 ENHRY and CDR2 SYGVKD come from the germline V gene.

This clone was counted once. V usage is TRBV11-2 and J usage is TRBJ2-4; 10 bases match TRBD2. The CDR3 has 19 residues. Germline V lookup: CDR1 SGHAT, CDR2 FQNNGV. V gave up 0 bases and J gave up 3 bases; unmatched junction bases: 11. The CDR3 spells CASSLEVVSSGRGKNIQYF. For the CDR3, the DNA is TGTGCCAGCAGCTTAGAAGTCGTGTCTAGCGGGAGAGGCAAAAACATTCAGTACTTC. Drawing the rest from reference TRBV11-2 and TRBJ2-4, the complete variable domain is EAGVAQSPRYKIIEKRQSVAFWCNPISGHATLYWYQQILGQGPKLLIQFQNNGVVDDSQLPKDRFSAERLKGVDSTLKIQPAKLEDSAVYLCASSLEVVSSGRGKNIQYFGAGTRLSVL.

The chain combines TRBV19 with TRBJ2-2; unclear D gene. Germline-derived CDR1 and CDR2 are LNHDA and SQIVND (reference sequence). V lost 9 bases and J lost 3, with 14 bases in between. The CDR3 contains 14 residues. The DNA for the CDR3 is TGTGCCAGAGACTCACTCATCCACACCGGGGAGCTGTTTTTT. Protein: CARDSLIHTGELFF.

This chain links TRBV6-5 with TRBJ2-7, with 10 bases matching TRBD2. The CDR3 covers 14 residues. Per the germline V gene, CDR1 is MNHEY and CDR2 is SVGAGI. J gave up 2 bases and V 7 bases, and 5 bases lay outside the gene matches. In nucleotides, the CDR3 is TGTGCCAGCAATCCTCTAGCGGGAGCCTACGAGCAGTACTTC. Its protein is CASNPLAGAYEQYF.

The CDR3 DNA is TGTGCCAGTAGTAAGTTTGGGCAGGGGAATAATCAGCCCCAGCATTTT. It translates to CASSKFGQGNNQPQHF. This chain links TRBV19 with TRBJ1-5, with TRBD1 as a possible D gene (6 bases). Between the trimmed V and J ends, which lost 4 bases and 4 bases, there was a span of 17 bases. The CDR3 extends over 16 amino acids. Germline V gene lookup returns CDR1 LNHDA and CDR2 SQIVND (reference sequence).

This clone came up once. V usage is TRBV11-2 and J usage is TRBJ1-3; D remains ambiguous. Trimming removed 2 bases from V and 4 bases from J, with 15 bases in between. Germline CDR1 reads SGHAT; CDR2 reads FQNNGV. This CDR3 is built from 16 residues. The CDR3 spells CASSLISLSPGNTIYF. The DNA of the CDR3 is TGTGCCAGCAGCTTAATAAGCCTTTCCCCAGGAAACACCATATATTTT.

The rearrangement uses TRBV25-1 and TRBJ2-2, with 7 nucleotides matching TRBD2. Unmatched junction bases numbered 5, after V lost 0 bases and J lost 7 bases. The CDR3 extends over 15 amino acids. The germline V gene encodes CDR1 MGHDK and CDR2 SYGVNS. In DNA form, the CDR3 reads TGTGCCAGCAGTGAATATTCACTAGCGAACGGGGAGCTGTTTTTT. Protein: CASSEYSLANGELFF.

A word on this clone: An end of the junction does not agree with germline; a read error may underlie this. The rearrangement links TRBV19 to TRBJ1-1, with D unclear. CDR1 is LNHDA and CDR2 is SQIVND in the germline V gene (reference sequence). This CDR3 is built from 10 residues. CDR3 nucleotides: TGTGCCAGTAGTAGAACAGCGGTTACCTTT. Translating it yields CASSRTAVTF.

This clone was counted only a few times. This chain links TRBV18 with TRBJ2-7; 7 positions agree with TRBD1. The CDR3 sequence is 15 residues long. The junction had 6 bases not matched to a gene; V was cut back by 3 bases and J by 1 base. Germline V gene sequence: CDR1 KGHSH, CDR2 LQKENI. The CDR3 DNA reads TGTGCCAGCTCACCCGGGACAGAAAAATCCTACGAGCAGTACTTC. Its translation is CASSPGTEKSYEQYF.

The chain couples TRBV11-2 to TRBJ1-1; TRBD1 is a possible D gene (5 bases). The CDR3 runs 13 residues. Per germline, CDR1 SGHAT and CDR2 FQNNGV. Trimming removed 4 bases at V and 0 bases at J, with 6 bases between. The CDR3 spells CASSSTVNTEAFF. The CDR3 region has the DNA TGTGCCAGCAGCTCGACAGTGAACACTGAAGCTTTCTTT.

The chain couples TRBV20-1 to TRBJ1-5; the match to TRBD1 covers 9 bases. CDR1 is DFQATT, CDR2 SNEGSKA, per germline (reference sequence). The V gene end was trimmed by 3 bases and the J gene end by 7 bases; junction bases not matched to a gene: 4. The CDR3 is made up of 13 amino acids. CDR3 coding DNA: TGCAGTGCTAGTGTACAGGGGGCCCAGCCCCAGCATTTT. Translation gives CSASVQGAQPQHF.

This chain links TRBV19 with TRBJ2-5; 7 nucleotides align to TRBD1. With V trimmed by 8 bases and J by 5 bases, 8 bases remained unmatched. The germline V gene has CDR1 LNHDA and CDR2 SQIVND (reference sequence). The CDR3 spans 13 residues. Here the CDR3 reads CASGDRALETQYF. The CDR3 bases are TGTGCCAGTGGAGACAGGGCTTTGGAGACCCAGTACTTC.

The chain recombines TRBV28 with TRBJ1-1; 9 bases align to TRBD1. Germline V gene sequence: CDR1 MDHEN, CDR2 SYDVKM. The CDR3 runs 17 residues. V lost 4 bases to trimming and J lost 5 bases; unmatched junction nucleotides: 14. DNA for the CDR3: TGTGCCAGCAGTTCTCTTATACAGGGGGCATTTGGTACTGAAGCTTTCTTT. The encoded protein is CASSSLIQGAFGTEAFF.

The V gene is TRBV15, the J gene TRBJ2-6, with D possibly TRBD2 on 6 matching bases. The CDR3 consists of 19 residues. Germline loops: CDR1 LNHNV, CDR2 YYDKDF (reference sequence). The V end was cut by 3 bases, the J end by 0 bases, with 18 bases between. CDR3 region: CATSSKGLGLNSGANVLTF. As DNA, the CDR3 is TGTGCCACCAGCAGTAAAGGGTTGGGACTGAACTCTGGGGCCAACGTCCTGACTTTC. Filled out from reference TRBV15 and TRBJ2-6, the complete variable domain reads DAMVIQNPRYQVTQFGKPVTLSCSQTLNHNVMYWYQQKSSQAPKLLFHYYDKDFNNEADTPDNFQSRRPNTSFCFLDIRSPGLGDTAMYLCATSSKGLGLNSGANVLTFGAGSRLTVL.